The clone carrying this T cell receptor beta chain has ten or more counts. Its antigen is unidentified. This sample was included in a study of metastatic and nonmetastatic thyroid tumors. Study as a whole: Repertoires from malignant and benign thyroid patients were compared across blood and tumor or nodule tissue. Study conclusions and caveats: The study reportedly found significantly higher TCR beta diversity in malignant thyroid tumors than benign nodules, in blood and tumor.

Under the authors' procedure: CDR3 differences across clinicopathological groups were used to build a distant-metastasis classifier for papillary thyroid cancer. TCRdb reprocessed the PCR reads via MiXCR. TCRdb assigned the V and J calls; the authors' analysis was not used. This sample yields some 30,000 clones, of which under 8% are seen a single time; about two fifths belongs to the top ten. The CDR3 is 14 residues long. Unmatched junction bases numbered 11, after V lost 2 bases and J lost 11 bases. Per the germline V gene, CDR1 is SGHDT and CDR2 is YYEEEE. None of the patients had undergone any treatment ahead of thyroid surgery.

The V gene is TRBV5-6, the J gene TRBJ2-7; 9 bases map to TRBD1. The sequencing input was blood. The receptor's source is a female donor with papillary thyroid cancer or a benign thyroid nodule (not recorded which). Some clones in this sample may be carry-over from other donors' samples. The CDR3 reads CASSFSYRGPMKYF. Here the CDR3 DNA reads TGTGCCAGCAGCTTTTCCTACAGGGGGCCTATGAAGTACTTC. The full variable domain, rest sourced from reference TRBV5-6 and TRBJ2-7, is DAGVTQSPTHLIKTRGQQVTLRCSPKSGHDTVSWYQQALGQGPQFIFQYYEEEERQRGNFPDRFSGHQFPNYSSELNVNALLLGDSALYLCASSFSYRGPMKYFGPGTRLTVT.